These 25 T cell receptor beta chains were sequenced from one sample in a study of regulatory T cells in long-lasting Graves disease. The authors built TCR beta libraries using iRepertoire HTBI primers and Arm-PCR of CDR3 regions. TCRdb re-analysed the multiplex PCR reads in MiXCR, keeping a single row per CDR3 protein. The table includes 500,000 or so distinct CDR3 sequences, 16% detected once. Documented time point: newly diagnosed GD, antithyroid drugs for less than 3 months. RNA from PBMCs was the source of the TCR library. Separately, the same data were catalogued under a study of T cells in Graves' hyperthyroidism and ophthalmopathy.

The material sequenced was peripheral blood mononuclear cells (PBMCs), taken at new diagnosis, from a patient treated with antithyroid drugs. Receptors originate from a man between 35 and 55 years old with Graves disease.

The V and J genes are TRBV10-3 and TRBJ2-1; the D gene is possibly TRBD1 (6 bases). The CDR3 runs 13 residues. The V and J ends lost 5 bases and 8 bases respectively, with 13 bases between them. The germline V gene has CDR1 ENHRY and CDR2 SYGVKD. The CDR3 DNA sequence: TGTGCCATCAGTTCCGGGACAATCGATGAGCAGTTCTTC. Translated: CAISSGTIDEQFF.

J is TRBJ2-7 and V is TRBV3-1; tentatively, D is TRBD1 or TRBD2 (5 bases each). The CDR3 runs to 14 residues. Trimming took off 4 bases at V and 9 bases at J, with 19 bases between the two ends. Per the germline V gene, CDR1 is LGHDT and CDR2 is YNNKEL (reference sequence). In nucleotides, the CDR3 is TGTGCCAGCAGCCCGTCGGGGCGGGCCCATGTGCAGTACTTC. Its protein product is CASSPSGRAHVQYF.

This clonotype was counted at least ten times. This sequence joins TRBV28 and TRBJ2-7; D uncertain. Germline V lookup: CDR1 MDHEN, CDR2 SYDVKM. Deletions cut 5 bases from V and 4 bases from J, with 15 bases between. The CDR3 is 14 amino acids. CDR3: CASSMPAQTYEQYF. CDR3 DNA: TGTGCCAGCAGTATGCCGGCCCAAACATACGAGCAGTACTTC.

The sample holds a few counts of this clonotype. CDR3 protein: CASKGAGTGELFF. The DNA for the CDR3 is TGTGCCAGCAAGGGGGCAGGCACCGGGGAGCTGTTTTTT. This rearrangement joins TRBV6-1 to TRBJ2-2; 7 nucleotides align to TRBD1. The CDR3 sequence is 13 residues long. V shed 7 bases and J 4 bases; nucleotides not matched to a gene: 3. The germline V gene encodes CDR1 MNHNS and CDR2 SASEGT.

At least ten counts were recorded for this clonotype. CDR3 amino acids: CASSSPGTTETQYF. Written as DNA, the CDR3 is TGTGCCAGCAGTTCCCCAGGGACTACAGAGACCCAGTACTTC. The genes are TRBV28 and TRBJ2-5; 7 nucleotides match TRBD2. Unmatched junction bases numbered 6, after V lost 4 bases and J lost 4 bases. Germline V CDR1 and CDR2: MDHEN, SYDVKM. The CDR3 consists of 14 residues.

This clonotype has more than one count but fewer than ten. The chain links TRBV20-1 to TRBJ2-2; TRBD2 matches 14 bases. Germline values: CDR1 DFQATT, CDR2 SNEGSKA (reference sequence). V dropped 4 bases and J dropped 3; count of bases not matched to a gene: 7. The CDR3 runs to 17 residues. Written as DNA, the CDR3 is TGCAGTGCTACGACTAGCGGGAGGGCCTGGGACACCGGGGAGCTGTTTTTT. It codes for CSATTSGRAWDTGELFF.

The chain recombines TRBV28 with TRBJ1-6; D unresolved. The CDR3 totals 14 residues. Trimming took 7 bases from V and 7 from J, leaving 14 bases between them. CDR1 and CDR2 from the germline V gene are MDHEN and SYDVKM. CDR3 nucleotides: TGTGCCAGCAACCGAAAAGTCCCCAATTCACCCCTCCACTTT. Protein: CASNRKVPNSPLHF.

This clonotype was seen a few times. CDR3 nucleotide sequence: TGTGCCAGCAGCCAAGATTTCCCCCGGGGCGGGAGCTACGAGCAGTACTTC. This translates into CASSQDFPRGGSYEQYF. The chain links TRBV14 to TRBJ2-7; 7 positions agree with TRBD2. V shed 0 bases, J shed 3 bases, and the junction held 11 bases outside the gene matches. This CDR3 comprises 17 residues. The germline CDR1 and CDR2 sequences are SGHDN and FVKESK.

This clonotype was counted many times. The V call is TRBV2, the J call TRBJ2-7; tentatively, D is TRBD1 (6 bases). The CDR3 contains 14 residues. Germline CDR1 is SNHLY and CDR2 is FYNNEI. Trimming took off 7 bases at V and 1 base at J, with 14 bases between the two ends. The DNA of the CDR3 is TGTGCCAGCAACCCAGAGACAGGTTCCTACGAGCAGTACTTC. Protein: CASNPETGSYEQYF.

This clonotype was counted between two and nine times. The genes are TRBV5-1 and TRBJ2-6, with D hard to call. V gave up 1 base and J gave up 3 bases, with 8 bases separating them. CDR1 and CDR2 from the germline V gene are SGHRS and YFSETQ. The CDR3 is 15 amino acids. This chain's CDR3 is CASSLTTGGANVLTF. CDR3 nucleotides: TGCGCCAGCAGCTTGACAACGGGTGGGGCCAACGTCCTGACTTTC.

This chain links TRBV5-1 with TRBJ2-1; 8 bases are a match to TRBD1. V was clipped by 6 bases and J by 0 bases; unmatched bases: 11. CDR3 size: 17 residues. Germline V gene sequence: CDR1 SGHRS, CDR2 YFSETQ. CDR3 in amino acids: CASKGKGQVSSYNEQFF. CDR3 nucleotide sequence: TGCGCCAGCAAGGGGAAGGGACAGGTGAGCTCCTACAATGAGCAGTTCTTC.

This clonotype was observed many times. The chain combines TRBV28 with TRBJ1-2, with D unresolved. Per germline, CDR1 MDHEN and CDR2 SYDVKM. The CDR3 has 18 residues. V lost 6 bases, J lost 0 bases, and 23 bases lay in between. CDR3 in amino acids: CASSRNYDGGRSNYGYTF. The CDR3 DNA follows: TGTGCCAGCAGCCGAAATTATGATGGAGGCAGATCTAACTATGGCTACACCTTC.

This clonotype has a count of ten or more. The chain combines TRBV28 with TRBJ2-7; D remains unclear. Germline CDR1 reads MDHEN; CDR2 reads SYDVKM. V dropped 6 bases and J dropped 5 bases, with 11 bases sitting between them. The CDR3 length is 12 residues. The CDR3 sequence: CASRTPLNEQYF. Written as DNA, the CDR3 is TGTGCCAGCAGGACCCCCCTAAACGAGCAGTACTTC.

This clonotype was detected ten times or more. The chain joins TRBV11-2 to TRBJ2-7; D is perhaps TRBD1 (7 bases). Trimming removed 7 bases at V and 2 bases at J, with 15 bases between. The CDR3 spans 14 residues. From germline, CDR1 is SGHAT and CDR2 FQNNGV. The DNA of the CDR3 is TGTGCCAGCACCAGGGGGGCGGGACCCTACGAGCAGTACTTC. Its translation is CASTRGAGPYEQYF.

This clonotype was seen ten or more times. The chain employs TRBV28 and TRBJ1-5, with D perhaps TRBD1 (6 bases). The CDR3 consists of 16 residues. The V end was cut by 3 bases, the J end by 4 bases, with 16 bases between. Germline loops: CDR1 MDHEN, CDR2 SYDVKM. CDR3: CASSFLQGQGNQPQHF. CDR3 bases: TGTGCCAGCAGTTTTCTCCAGGGGCAGGGGAATCAGCCCCAGCATTTT.

This clonotype was seen many times. This sequence joins TRBV7-2 and TRBJ2-2, with no clear D. Trimming removed 5 bases from V and 6 bases from J, with 13 bases in between. Per the germline V gene, CDR1 is SGHTA and CDR2 is FQGNSA. The CDR3 is 14 amino acids. The CDR3 loop reads CASSDRTTAGELFF. CDR3 sequence (DNA): TGTGCCAGCAGCGACCGGACCACAGCCGGGGAGCTGTTTTTT.

This clonotype was observed a few times. The gene calls are TRBV4-1 and TRBJ2-7; D perhaps matches TRBD2 (6 bases). Looked up from germline, CDR1 is MGHRA and CDR2 is YSYEKL. With 0 bases removed from V and 8 bases from J, the gap between germline ends came to 14 bases. The CDR3 length is 14 residues. The CDR3 DNA is TGCGCCAGCAGCCAAGACGCGGGGAGTCTCCAGCAGTACTTC. Its protein product is CASSQDAGSLQQYF.

This clonotype came up many times. The chain employs TRBV7-2 and TRBJ2-1, with unresolved D. Between the trimmed V and J ends, which lost 3 bases and 4 bases, there was a span of 7 bases. Germline V gene lookup returns CDR1 SGHTA and CDR2 FQGNSA. The CDR3 spans 13 residues. CDR3 protein: CASSFDTYNEQFF. In DNA, the CDR3 is TGTGCCAGCAGCTTCGACACATACAATGAGCAGTTCTTC.

DNA for the CDR3: TGTGCCAGTAGTATGGCCAGGGGGTACTCCTACGAGCAGTACTTC. Translating gives CASSMARGYSYEQYF. This chain joins TRBV19 and TRBJ2-7, with 7 bases aligning to TRBD1. The CDR3 sequence is 15 residues long. V shed 3 bases and J 0 bases; nucleotides not matched to a gene: 5. Germline V gives CDR1 LNHDA, CDR2 SQIVND (reference sequence).

This clonotype was observed a few times. The V gene is TRBV7-9, the J gene TRBJ2-7; D is possibly TRBD2 (6 bases). This CDR3 is 14 amino acids long. Between the trimmed V and J ends, which lost 8 bases and 2 bases, there was a span of 16 bases. CDR1 SEHNR and CDR2 FQNEAQ come from the germline V gene (reference sequence). The chain's CDR3 is CASSTDGRTYEQYF. CDR3 DNA sequence: TGTGCCAGCTCCACCGACGGGAGAACCTACGAGCAGTACTTC.

This clonotype was observed many times. This sequence joins TRBV28 and TRBJ2-7; TRBD2 matches 9 bases. After removal of 0 bases from V and 7 bases from J, the junction contained 4 bases not matched to a gene. CDR1 and CDR2 (germline): MDHEN, SYDVKM. This CDR3 has 14 residues. Here the CDR3 reads CASSLWPSGNEQYF. Written as DNA, the CDR3 is TGTGCCAGCAGTTTATGGCCTAGCGGGAATGAGCAGTACTTC.

The genes are TRBV29-1 and TRBJ2-7; 11 bases agree with TRBD1. Trimming cost V 7 bases and J 6 bases; bases outside gene matches: 5. Germline assignment: CDR1 SQVTM and CDR2 ANQGSEA. The CDR3 is made up of 12 amino acids. The CDR3 DNA sequence: TGCAGCGGGGGACAGGGGGACTCCGAGCAGTACTTC. Its protein is CSGGQGDSEQYF.

As to this clonotype: Lacking the conserved final phenylalanine or tryptophan, this CDR3 likely reflects a read error. The V and J genes are TRBV7-9 and TRBJ2-5, with no clear D. Deletions cut 3 bases from V and 2 bases from J, with 7 bases between. In germline, CDR1 is SEHNR, CDR2 FQNEAQ (reference sequence). CDR3 length equals 13 residues. The CDR3 is CASSLSEQETQYL. DNA for the CDR3: TGTGCCAGCAGCTTGTCAGAACAAGAGACCCAGTACCTC.

The V call is TRBV29-1, the J call TRBJ2-7; 8 nucleotides align to TRBD1. The germline CDR1 and CDR2 sequences are SQVTM and ANQGSEA. The V segment lost 3 bases and the J segment 0 bases; nucleotides outside the gene matches: 7. The CDR3 totals 15 residues. The CDR3 sequence is CSVEDRDAPSYEQYF. The DNA for the CDR3 is TGCAGCGTTGAGGACAGGGACGCTCCCTCCTACGAGCAGTACTTC.

In nucleotides, the CDR3 is TGTGCCAGTAGTATGGCAGGCTCCTACGAGCAGTACTTC. The encoded protein is CASSMAGSYEQYF. The chain employs TRBV19 and TRBJ2-7, with D unclear. The CDR3 covers 13 residues. The germline CDR1 and CDR2 sequences are LNHDA and SQIVND (reference sequence). Trimming left V 3 bases short and J 0 bases short, with 6 bases between.